What follows is one TCR beta chain and its context. The record originates from a study of cytomegalovirus exposure and HLA in healthy donors. The study ran its PCR with 60 Vbeta and 13 Jbeta primers. This table comes from immunoSEQ multiplex PCR, and its TCRdb copy is limited to in-frame clones, with some not included. The sample has 95,000 to 110,000 clones; the top ten hold around 3.2%. The CDR3 has 16 residues. Germline CDR1 reads SGHRS; CDR2 reads YFSETQ. The trim removed 0 bases at V and 5 bases at J, leaving 6 bases unmatched. The chain links TRBV5-1 to TRBJ2-5, with 11 bases identical to TRBD2. Sequencing was performed on PBMCs. This sequence originates from a man between 40 and 49 years old in good health and CMV-seronegative. CDR3 sequence (DNA): TGCGCCAGCAGCTTGGTGGCTAGCGGGGGGATTGAGACCCAGTACTTC. Its protein is CASSLVASGGIETQYF.